These T cell receptor beta chains were read from a single sample in a study of T cell responses to AZD1222 COVID-19 vaccine. Only in-frame clones appear in the TCRdb table, and some are missing; sequencing was by immunoSEQ multiplex PCR. The sample lists roughly 130,000 clones, 88% occurring once. Sequenced here: peripheral blood, sampled on day 0 of AZD1222 vaccination. The source of these receptors is an adult in good health. Both conserved end residues are part of each CDR3. Each record gives: J gene, clone size, CDR3 length, V gene, D gene, CDR3 DNA, CDR3 protein. The D gene is left open where the match is weak. Size tells how often a clone was seen (once, few, many) or the class of an expanded clone, and some rows leave it out.

>TRBJ2-1|.|11|TRBV6-2/TRBV6-3|.
TGTGCCAGCAGCTCCCCTAATGAGCAGTTCTTC
CASSSPNEQFF
>TRBJ2-7|.|19|TRBV6-2/TRBV6-3|TRBD1
TGTGCCAGCAGTTACACATCGACAGGGACAATATTCGCGATCTACGAGCAGTACTTC
CASSYTSTGTIFAIYEQYF
>TRBJ2-1|.|13|TRBV9|.
TGTGCCAGCAGCGTAGCTGGCAGGAGTGAGCAGTTCTTC
CASSVAGRSEQFF
>TRBJ1-5|once|12|TRBV7-2|.
TGTGCCAGCAGCTCCGGAAATCAGCCCCAGCATTTT
CASSSGNQPQHF
>TRBJ2-5|.|16|TRBV19|TRBD2
TGTGCCAGTAGTAGTTCTAGCGGGAGGGTGGGGGAGACCCAGTACTTC
CASSSSSGRVGETQYF
>TRBJ1-1|.|16|TRBV6-2/TRBV6-3|.
TGTGCCAGCAGTTACTCGCGCGGGGGCGTCGACACTGAAGCTTTCTTT
CASSYSRGGVDTEAFF
>TRBJ2-3|once|15|TRBV19|TRBD2
TGTGCCAGTAGTATAGGAGCGGGAGTCCCAGATACGCAGTATTTT
CASSIGAGVPDTQYF
>TRBJ2-7|.|12|TRBV3-1/TRBV3-2|.
TGTGCCAGCAGCCAACAGGGGTACGAGCAGTACTTC
CASSQQGYEQYF
>TRBJ1-5|.|15|TRBV2|.
TGTGCCAGCAGTGAAGCCCCCCAATTGGGTCAGCCCCAGCATTTT
CASSEAPQLGQPQHF
>TRBJ2-7|.|15|TRBV6-5|.
TGTGCCAGCAGTCCCAAGGGGGGACAGACCTACGAGCAGTACTTC
CASSPKGGQTYEQYF
>TRBJ1-6|.|13|TRBV13|.
TGTGCCAGCAGCAGGGACCTGGGGGAACCCCTCCACTTT
CASSRDLGEPLHF
>TRBJ2-6|.|18|TRBV5-8|.
TGTGCCAGCAGCTATCCAACGGGACCAATTTCTGGGGCCAACGTCCTGACTTTC
CASSYPTGPISGANVLTF
>TRBJ1-1|few|14|TRBV5-4|.
TGTGCCAGCAGCTTGATGGGTCAGAACACTGAAGCTTTCTTT
CASSLMGQNTEAFF
>TRBJ2-3|.|13|TRBV2|.
TGTGCCAGCAGTGAGGACAGTACAGATACGCAGTATTTT
CASSEDSTDTQYF
>TRBJ2-1|.|11|TRBV5-1|.
TGCGCCAGCAGCTCCCAAAATGAGCAGTTCTTC
CASSSQNEQFF
>TRBJ2-7|.|17|TRBV13|TRBD2
TGTGCCAGCAGCTATACCGGGACTAGCGGGAGGATGGGCGAGCAGTACTTC
CASSYTGTSGRMGEQYF
>TRBJ2-3|.|15|TRBV10-1|TRBD2
TGCGCCAGCAGTAAGCGGGAGGCGGGTACAGATACGCAGTATTTT
CASSKREAGTDTQYF
>TRBJ2-7|.|12|TRBV7-6|.
TGTGCCAGCAGCGCCACAGGGAACGAGCAGTACTTC
CASSATGNEQYF
>TRBJ2-1|.|14|TRBV11-2|TRBD2
TGTGCCAGCAGGGGACTAGCGGGAGGATATGAGCAGTTCTTC
CASRGLAGGYEQFF
>TRBJ1-4|.|15|TRBV5-1|.
TGCGCCAGCAGCGTAACAGCCACAACTAATGAAAAACTGTTTTTT
CASSVTATTNEKLFF
>TRBJ1-6|.|14|TRBV5-5|.
TGTGCCAGCAGCTTGCAGGACTATAATTCACCCCTCCACTTT
CASSLQDYNSPLHF
>TRBJ2-2|.|18|TRBV15|TRBD2
TGTGCCACCAGCAGAGATTTCCTAGCGGGAGCGAACACCGGGGAGCTGTTTTTT
CATSRDFLAGANTGELFF
>TRBJ1-2|.|14|TRBV18|.
TGTGCCAGCTCACCAAGGGAGCGGAACTATGGCTACACCTTC
CASSPRERNYGYTF
>TRBJ1-2|.|12|TRBV6-5|.
TGTGCCAGCACCAACCAGGTCGATGGCTACACCTTC
CASTNQVDGYTF
>TRBJ2-7|.|13|TRBV2|TRBD2
TGTGCCAGCAAAGCGGGAGGGTCCTACGAGCAGTACTTC
CASKAGGSYEQYF
>TRBJ2-7|.|12|TRBV2|.
TGTGCCAGCAGCGTAACTAGATACGAGCAGTACTTC
CASSVTRYEQYF
>TRBJ2-3|.|15|TRBV6-5|TRBD2
TGTGCCAGCAGCCCCCAGCGGGAGGTGACAGATACGCAGTATTTT
CASSPQREVTDTQYF
>TRBJ1-6|.|13|TRBV3-1/TRBV3-2|.
TGTGCCAGCAGCCAAGGTAGGAATTCACCCCTCCACTTT
CASSQGRNSPLHF
>TRBJ2-1|once|18|TRBV5-6|TRBD2
TGTGCCAGCAGCTGGGGGACTAGCCCCATTAGCTCCTACAATGAGCAGTTCTTC
CASSWGTSPISSYNEQFF
>TRBJ2-1|few|18|TRBV3-1/TRBV3-2|TRBD2
TGTGCCAGCAGCCCGGAAGTAGCGGGGGCGCCCTCCTACAATGAGCAGTTCTTC
CASSPEVAGAPSYNEQFF
>TRBJ1-5|.|14|TRBV18|TRBD1
TGTGCCAGCACCAAGACAGGGAGCGATCAGCCCCAGCATTTT
CASTKTGSDQPQHF
>TRBJ1-5|.|13|TRBV6-5|TRBD1
TGTGCCAGCACAGGGGGACAAAGGCAGCCCCAGCATTTT
CASTGGQRQPQHF
>TRBJ2-3|.|18|TRBV10-3|TRBD2
TGTGCCATCAGTGAGTCAGGACTAGCGGGGGGAGTCACAGATACGCAGTATTTT
CAISESGLAGGVTDTQYF
>TRBJ1-2|.|14|TRBV6-2/TRBV6-3|.
TGTGCCAGCAGTAACGTGCCGCGTACAGTTTACTACACCTTC
CASSNVPRTVYYTF
>TRBJ2-2|.|15|TRBV19|TRBD1
TGTGCCAGTAGGGGGGACAGGGAAGGAACCGGGGAGCTGTTTTTT
CASRGDREGTGELFF
>TRBJ2-7|.|11|TRBV7-2|.
TGTGCCAGCAGCTTATTGTACGAGCAGTACTTC
CASSLLYEQYF
>TRBJ1-3|few|14|TRBV30|TRBD1
TGTGCCTGGACCCCAGGGGGCTCTGGAAACACCATATATTTT
CAWTPGGSGNTIYF
>TRBJ1-3|.|14|TRBV5-6|.
TGTGCCAGCGGACGTCCCGACTCTGGAAACACCATATATTTT
CASGRPDSGNTIYF
>TRBJ2-2|.|14|TRBV5-4|TRBD2
TGTGCCAGCAGCTCCCTAGCGGGAGCCGGGGAGCTGTTTTTT
CASSSLAGAGELFF
>TRBJ2-3|.|16|TRBV14|.
TGTGCCAGCAGCCACCCCGCCGCCGCCCCCGGAGATACGCAGTATTTT
CASSHPAAAPGDTQYF
>TRBJ2-4|.|17|TRBV5-4|TRBD2
TGTGCCAGCAGCCCCCCGACCGATAGCGGGAGGGGAAACATTCAGTACTTC
CASSPPTDSGRGNIQYF
>TRBJ1-1|.|14|TRBV5-1|.
TGCGCCAGCAGAGAAGAGACAGGGAACACTGAAGCTTTCTTT
CASREETGNTEAFF
>TRBJ2-5|.|13|TRBV12-3/TRBV12-4|.
TGTGCCAGCAGTTTAAAGCTCCAAGAGACCCAGTACTTC
CASSLKLQETQYF
>TRBJ1-5|.|15|TRBV19|.
TGTGCCAGTAGTATAGTATCAGGGGACAATCAGCCCCAGCATTTT
CASSIVSGDNQPQHF
>TRBJ1-6|.|15|TRBV6-5|.
TGTGCCAGCACCGAACAGGGTAGAGGTCCCTCACCCCTCCACTTT
CASTEQGRGPSPLHF